These 5 T cell receptor beta chains were all obtained from the same sample, sequenced in a study of T cell repertoires in cytomegalovirus infection. TCRdb processed the reads anew with MiXCR; each CDR3 protein has one entry. The sample lists approximately 390,000 distinct CDR3 sequences, about 35% occurring once. Antigens for these TCRs are unknown. The source material was cultured PBMCs, sampled from culture after CMV antigen stimulation. The receptor set was obtained from a human donor in good health (CMV status not recorded). Some clones in this sample may be carry-over from other donors' samples.

The chain is built from TRBV20-1 and TRBJ2-7; 10 bases match TRBD2. There are 16 residues in the CDR3. Unmatched junction bases numbered 6, after V lost 0 bases and J lost 1 base. Germline values: CDR1 DFQATT, CDR2 SNEGSKA (reference sequence). The CDR3 DNA reads as TGCAGTGCTAGAGATTGGAGAGCGGGAGGGTCCTACGAGCAGTACTTC. Translation gives CSARDWRAGGSYEQYF.

The V and J genes are TRBV12-3 or TRBV12-4 and TRBJ2-5; D is perhaps TRBD1 or TRBD2 (5 bases each). The CDR3 totals 16 residues. The ends were cut back, 2 bases at V and 5 bases at J, with 18 bases in the middle. This CDR3 is CASSLNPRSWGETQYF. DNA of the CDR3: TGTGCCAGCAGTTTAAACCCGCGGTCATGGGGGGAGACCCAGTACTTC.

The V and J genes are TRBV5-1 and TRBJ2-1; 14 nucleotides line up with TRBD2. The CDR3 consists of 17 residues. V was pared by 7 bases and J by 1 base, with 7 bases of the junction left unmatched. Germline CDR1 is SGHRS and CDR2 is YFSETQ. CDR3 DNA sequence: TGCGCCAGCGGGCCGGGACTAGCGGGAGCATCCTACAATGAGCAGTTCTTC. Its translation: CASGPGLAGASYNEQFF.

CDR3 amino acids: CASSSMAESYNEQFF. CDR3 coding DNA: TGTGCCAGCAGCTCGATGGCGGAATCCTACAATGAGCAGTTCTTC. V usage is TRBV11-2 and J usage is TRBJ2-1, with D unresolved. The CDR3 is 15 residues long. Looked up from germline, CDR1 is SGHAT and CDR2 is FQNNGV. V shed 4 bases and J shed 1 base, with 11 bases lying between them.

This clonotype has only a few counts. V is TRBV5-6 and J is TRBJ2-7, with TRBD2 identical over 7 bases. This CDR3 is 14 amino acids long. CDR1 is SGHDT and CDR2 is YYEEEE in the germline V gene. Trimming cost V 6 bases and J 1 base; bases outside gene matches: 7. CDR3 sequence: CASNSYGGSYEQYV. The CDR3 DNA sequence: TGTGCCAGCAACTCATACGGGGGGTCCTACGAGCAGTACGTC.